This T cell receptor (beta chain) was sequenced during a study of cytomegalovirus exposure and HLA in healthy donors. Study-wide background: Both the roughly 120 validation repertoires and the roughly 640 first-cohort repertoires used the same platform, as reported by a later analysis.

Trimming took 5 bases from V and 2 from J; bases not matched to a gene: 7. Germline CDR1 is SGHVS and CDR2 is FNYEAQ. The CDR3 is 17 amino acids. Method: immunoSEQ multiplex PCR; TCRdb's copy keeps in-frame clones and lacks some. Among 150,000 to 200,000 clones listed, less than 95% were seen once. This chain links TRBV7-6 with TRBJ2-5, with 14 bases identical to TRBD2. This clonotype was obtained from a woman between 18 and 30 years old in good health and CMV-seropositive. The sequenced sample consisted of PBMCs. CDR3 sequence (DNA): TGTGCCAGCAGCCCCGTTGGGACTAGCGGGGGACAAGAGACCCAGTACTTC. Protein: CASSPVGTSGGQETQYF.